What follows describes a single T cell receptor (beta chain). Antigen unknown. This specimen belongs to a study of a mutant IDH1 vaccine in newly diagnosed glioma. Study details: Mean patient age was approximately 40 years; roughly 62% were male and roughly 38% female. The therapy given earlier, which was standard therapy, consisted of radiotherapy, temozolomide, or both, and most of the patients received both. Findings and caveats of the study: The vaccine induced immune responses, and these occurred in 80% to 95% of patients.

Time point noted: week 35, safety follow-up. Topical imiquimod accompanied each vaccine dose, which consisted of 300 ug of mutant IDH1 20-mer peptide. The data were produced by immunoSEQ multiplex PCR, yet TCRdb's version contains in-frame clones alone and is incomplete. Of roughly 32,000 clones detected, around 80% appear once; the ten largest clones hold about 3%. Trimming took 0 bases from V and 2 from J, leaving 8 bases between them. The CDR3 sequence is 15 residues long. CDR1 and CDR2 from the germline V gene are MNHEY and SMNVEV (reference sequence). The sequence was obtained from a man aged 40-49 years with glioma. Some clones in this sample may be carry-over from other donors' samples. This chain joins TRBV27 and TRBJ1-5; tentative D call: TRBD1 (6 bases). Sequenced here: PBMCs, sampled from a glioma patient whose treatment included an IDH1 peptide vaccine. CDR3 bases: TGTGCCAGCAGTTTATCCCCAGGGGGCAATCAGCCCCAGCATTTT. Its protein is CASSLSPGGNQPQHF.